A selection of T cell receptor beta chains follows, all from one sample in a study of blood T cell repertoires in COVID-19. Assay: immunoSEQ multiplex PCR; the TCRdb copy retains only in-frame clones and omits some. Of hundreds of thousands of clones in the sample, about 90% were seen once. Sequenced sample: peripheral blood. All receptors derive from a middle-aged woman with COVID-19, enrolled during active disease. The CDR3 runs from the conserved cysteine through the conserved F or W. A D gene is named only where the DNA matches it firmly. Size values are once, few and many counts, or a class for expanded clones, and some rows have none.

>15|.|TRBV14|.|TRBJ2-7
TGTGCCAGCAGCCAAGTAACAGGTCCCCCCTACGAGCAGTACTTC
CASSQVTGPPYEQYF
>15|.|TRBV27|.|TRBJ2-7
TGTGCCAGCAGTTTGACTGCTGAAGCTTCCTACGAGCAGTACTTC
CASSLTAEASYEQYF
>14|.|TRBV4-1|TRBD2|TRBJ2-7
TGCGCCAGCAGCCAACCCAGGGGCGGGGGGGAGCAGTACTTC
CASSQPRGGGEQYF
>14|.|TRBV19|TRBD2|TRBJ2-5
TGTGCCAGTAGTATAGGCAGGGAGGGGGAGACCCAGTACTTC
CASSIGREGETQYF
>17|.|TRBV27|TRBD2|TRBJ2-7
TGTGCCAGCAGTTTAAGGTCCGGACTAGCGGGCCACTACGAGCAGTACTTC
CASSLRSGLAGHYEQYF
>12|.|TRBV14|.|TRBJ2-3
TGTGCCAGCAGCACTAGCACAGATACGCAGTATTTT
CASSTSTDTQYF
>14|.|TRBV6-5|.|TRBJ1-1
TGTGCCAGCAGAACATGGGGGGTCTTCGCTGAAGCTTTCTTT
CASRTWGVFAEAFF
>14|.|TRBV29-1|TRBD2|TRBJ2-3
TGCAACGTGTGGACTAGCGGAGGCACAGATACGCAGTATTTT
CNVWTSGGTDTQYF
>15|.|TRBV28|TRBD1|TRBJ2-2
TGTGCCAGCAGGCTTACAGGGGAGAGGGGCGGGGAGCTGTTTTTT
CASRLTGERGGELFF
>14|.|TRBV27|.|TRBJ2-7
TGTGCCAGCAGTTTTGGGGGGTTCCCCTACGAGCAGTACTTC
CASSFGGFPYEQYF
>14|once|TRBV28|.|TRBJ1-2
TGTGCCAGCACCCCGTCCGACAGGTACTATGGCTACACCTTC
CASTPSDRYYGYTF
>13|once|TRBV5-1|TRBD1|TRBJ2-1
TGCGCCAGCAGCGCTACCCCAGGGGGTGAGCAGTTCTTC
CASSATPGGEQFF
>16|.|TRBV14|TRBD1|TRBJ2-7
TGTGCCAGCAGCCAAGGGTTAGCCCACAGGGGGCTTGAGCAGTACTTC
CASSQGLAHRGLEQYF
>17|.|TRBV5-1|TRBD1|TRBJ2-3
TGCGCCAGCAGCTTGGACAGGGGGCGGTCTAGCACAGATACGCAGTATTTT
CASSLDRGRSSTDTQYF
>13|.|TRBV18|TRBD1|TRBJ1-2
TGTGCCAGCTCACCACGGGACAGCTATGGCTACACCTTC
CASSPRDSYGYTF
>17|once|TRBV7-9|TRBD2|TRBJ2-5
TGTGCCAGCAGCATTATAGGGACTAGCGGGGTTAAAGAGACCCAGTACTTC
CASSIIGTSGVKETQYF
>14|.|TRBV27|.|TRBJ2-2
TGTGCCAGCAGTTTATTGGTGGGCGCCGGGGAGCTGTTTTTT
CASSLLVGAGELFF
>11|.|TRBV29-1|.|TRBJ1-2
TGCAGCGTGCAGGGAGGGCATGGCTACACCTTC
CSVQGGHGYTF
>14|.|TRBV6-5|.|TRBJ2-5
TGTGCCAGCAGAACGGACGGGGGACCGGAGACCCAGTACTTC
CASRTDGGPETQYF
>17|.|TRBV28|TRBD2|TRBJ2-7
TGTGCCAGCAGCTCTCCCTCGGAGCGGGAGGCCCCCTACGAGCAGTACTTC
CASSSPSEREAPYEQYF
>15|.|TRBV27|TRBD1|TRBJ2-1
TGTGCCAGCAGTCCTCGGGACAGGGTTTCCGATGAGCAGTTCTTC
CASSPRDRVSDEQFF
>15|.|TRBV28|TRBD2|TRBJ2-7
TGTGCCAGCACCCACCTTGGGACTAGCGCCTACGAGCAGTACTTC
CASTHLGTSAYEQYF
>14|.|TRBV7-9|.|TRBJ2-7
TGTGCCAGCAGCTTAGAGGCCCAGGCTGGCGAGCAGTACTTC
CASSLEAQAGEQYF
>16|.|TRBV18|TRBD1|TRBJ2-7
TGTGCCAGCTCACCCCCGAGTCCCGGGACAGACTACGAGCAGTACTTC
CASSPPSPGTDYEQYF
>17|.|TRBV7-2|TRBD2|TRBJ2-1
TGTGCCAGCAGCTTAGCCCCCCTAGCGGGATCCTACAATGAGCAGTTCTTC
CASSLAPLAGSYNEQFF
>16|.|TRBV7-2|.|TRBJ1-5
TGTGCCAGCAGCTACACAGGGACCCCTAGCAATCAGCCCCAGCATTTT
CASSYTGTPSNQPQHF
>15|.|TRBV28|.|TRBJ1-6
TGTGCCAGCAAGTTTGAGGATTTGGCGAATTCACCCCTCCACTTT
CASKFEDLANSPLHF
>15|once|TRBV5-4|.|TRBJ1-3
TGTGCCAGCAGCTTGGCAGGCCCCTCTGGAAACACCATATATTTT
CASSLAGPSGNTIYF
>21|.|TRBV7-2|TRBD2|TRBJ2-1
TGTGCCAGCAGCTTAGCAGCTCAGGTGTGGACTAGCGGGAGGGTCCGCAATGAGCAGTTCTTC
CASSLAAQVWTSGRVRNEQFF
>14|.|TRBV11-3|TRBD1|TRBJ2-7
TGTGCCAGCAGCTCCGAGGGGGCTTCCTACGAGCAGTACTTC
CASSSEGASYEQYF
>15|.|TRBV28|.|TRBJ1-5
TGTGCCAGCAGTCAGCCCGGGAGAATGAATCAGCCCCAGCATTTT
CASSQPGRMNQPQHF
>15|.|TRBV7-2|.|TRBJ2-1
TGTGCCAGCAGCCCGCCGAGGGAGGTGTACAATGAGCAGTTCTTC
CASSPPREVYNEQFF
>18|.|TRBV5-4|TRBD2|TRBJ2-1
TGTGCCAGCAGCTCGCTAGCGGGGGGCCATAACTCCTACAATGAGCAGTTCTTC
CASSSLAGGHNSYNEQFF
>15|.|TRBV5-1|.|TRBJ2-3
TGCGCCAGCAGCTTGGATAACTTCTTCACAGATACGCAGTATTTT
CASSLDNFFTDTQYF
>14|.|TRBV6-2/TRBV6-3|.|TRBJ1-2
TGTGCCAGCAGTTACTCGCCGGGGAACTATGGCTACACCTTC
CASSYSPGNYGYTF
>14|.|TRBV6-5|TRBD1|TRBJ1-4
TGTGCCAGCAGCCCGACAGGGTTTAATGAAAAACTGTTTTTT
CASSPTGFNEKLFF
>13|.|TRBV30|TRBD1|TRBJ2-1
TGTGCCTGGGGGACAGGCCCGTACAATGAGCAGTTCTTC
CAWGTGPYNEQFF